This entry concerns a single T cell receptor (beta chain). The record originates from a study of blood T cell repertoires in COVID-19. V lost 6 bases and J lost 3; bases outside the gene matches: 7. Germline CDR1 is SGHTA and CDR2 is FQGTGA. There are 14 residues in the CDR3. Some clones are missing from TCRdb's copy, which holds only in-frame ones; the method was immunoSEQ multiplex PCR. The sample carries about 130,000 clones, about four fifths recorded once. This receptor was identified in a woman in her fifties or sixties with acute or convalescent COVID-19. Sequenced: peripheral blood. This sequence joins TRBV7-3 and TRBJ2-7; TRBD2 matches 8 bases. This CDR3 reads CASSSSGSSYEQYF. The CDR3, as DNA: TGTGCCAGCAGTTCTAGCGGGTCAAGCTACGAGCAGTACTTC.